A selection of T cell receptor beta chains follows, all from one sample in a study of T cells in Graves' hyperthyroidism and ophthalmopathy. Each CDR3 protein gets one entry after TCRdb re-called the multiplex PCR reads with MiXCR. The sample shows about 400,000 distinct CDR3 sequences, 25% of them seen only once. Sequencing was performed on blood. Receptors originate from a man over 45 with Graves' hyperthyroidism. CDR3s include the opening cysteine and the closing phenylalanine or tryptophan. The D gene is left open where the match is weak. Clone size appears in some rows only: once, few, many, or a class for an expanded clone.

j_call: TRBJ2-6
v_call: TRBV19
d_call: -
clone_size: -
cdr3_nt: TGTGCCAGTAGCCCCCTCGCCCTGGGGGCCAACGTCCTGACTTTC
cdr3_aa: CASSPLALGANVLTF

j_call: TRBJ2-3
v_call: TRBV29-1
d_call: TRBD2
clone_size: -
cdr3_nt: TGCAGCGTTGCCAAGACTAGCGGGAGGGCCTTTAGCACAGATACGCAGTATTTT
cdr3_aa: CSVAKTSGRAFSTDTQYF

j_call: TRBJ2-1
v_call: TRBV4-1
d_call: TRBD2
clone_size: few
cdr3_nt: TGCGCCAGCAGCCGCGGGAGGGAGGGACGCAATGAGCAGTTCTTC
cdr3_aa: CASSRGREGRNEQFF

j_call: TRBJ2-2
v_call: TRBV29-1
d_call: -
clone_size: -
cdr3_nt: TGCAGCGTTAACGGGGGATCGAACACCGGGGAGCTGTTTTTT
cdr3_aa: CSVNGGSNTGELFF

j_call: TRBJ1-2
v_call: TRBV3-1
d_call: -
clone_size: -
cdr3_nt: TGTGCCAGCAGCCACCCAGGGGCTGGTAACTATGGCTCCACCTTC
cdr3_aa: CASSHPGAGNYGSTF

j_call: TRBJ2-1
v_call: TRBV6-2/TRBV6-3
d_call: -
clone_size: -
cdr3_nt: TGTGCCAGCACCGGGTTCAATGAGCAGTTCTTC
cdr3_aa: CASTGFNEQFF

j_call: TRBJ1-2
v_call: TRBV6-1
d_call: -
clone_size: few
cdr3_nt: TGTGCCAGCAGAGAGACAGGCACCTATGGCTACACCTTC
cdr3_aa: CASRETGTYGYTF

j_call: TRBJ2-1
v_call: TRBV3-1
d_call: -
clone_size: few
cdr3_nt: TGTGCCAGCAGCCCATTCACGGGACTTAGCTACAATGAGCAGTTCTTC
cdr3_aa: CASSPFTGLSYNEQFF

j_call: TRBJ2-1
v_call: TRBV5-1
d_call: -
clone_size: -
cdr3_nt: TGCGCCAGCAGCTTGGTAGGTGCCGTCAGCAATGAGCAGTTCTTC
cdr3_aa: CASSLVGAVSNEQFF

j_call: TRBJ2-3
v_call: TRBV27
d_call: -
clone_size: -
cdr3_nt: TGTGCCAGCAGTTCCAGACTAGCAGGGGGTGGGAAGTTGGATACGCAGTATTTT
cdr3_aa: CASSSRLAGGGKLDTQYF

j_call: TRBJ2-5
v_call: TRBV29-1
d_call: TRBD1
clone_size: -
cdr3_nt: TGCAGCGCCCGGGGACAGGGTAGAGAGACCCAGTACTTC
cdr3_aa: CSARGQGRETQYF

j_call: TRBJ1-1
v_call: TRBV9
d_call: -
clone_size: -
cdr3_nt: TGTGCCAGCAGCGTAGCTTGGCAGGGGAACACTGAAGCTTTCTTT
cdr3_aa: CASSVAWQGNTEAFF

j_call: TRBJ2-5
v_call: TRBV27
d_call: TRBD1
clone_size: few
cdr3_nt: TGTGCCAGCAGTGAACAGGGGAAAGAGACCCAGTACTTC
cdr3_aa: CASSEQGKETQYF

j_call: TRBJ2-1
v_call: TRBV20-1
d_call: -
clone_size: few
cdr3_nt: TGCAGTGCTAGACCCGTGGATCGGAATGAGCAGTTCTTC
cdr3_aa: CSARPVDRNEQFF

j_call: TRBJ2-5
v_call: TRBV5-6
d_call: TRBD1
clone_size: -
cdr3_nt: TGTGCCAGCAGCAAGGGCACAGGGGGCTTCCAGACCCAGTACTTC
cdr3_aa: CASSKGTGGFQTQYF

j_call: TRBJ2-7
v_call: TRBV4-1
d_call: -
clone_size: few
cdr3_nt: TGCGCCAGCAGCCAAGGCCCGGGCTCCTACGAGCAGTACTTC
cdr3_aa: CASSQGPGSYEQYF

j_call: TRBJ2-7
v_call: TRBV11-3
d_call: TRBD1
clone_size: -
cdr3_nt: TGTGCCAGCAGCTTAGATCTGGGACAGGGGTACGAGCAGTACTTC
cdr3_aa: CASSLDLGQGYEQYF

j_call: TRBJ2-5
v_call: TRBV9
d_call: -
clone_size: -
cdr3_nt: TGTGCCAGCACGCCGGGGTTGAGCGGAGAGACCCAGTACTTC
cdr3_aa: CASTPGLSGETQYF

j_call: TRBJ1-1
v_call: TRBV19
d_call: -
clone_size: few
cdr3_nt: TGTGCCAGTAGTATTAAGGTGGGTCACACTGAAGCTTTCTTT
cdr3_aa: CASSIKVGHTEAFF

j_call: TRBJ2-7
v_call: TRBV7-9
d_call: TRBD2
clone_size: -
cdr3_nt: TGTGCCAGCAGCTTAGTAGGGCGGGAGCGAAACGAGCAGTACTTC
cdr3_aa: CASSLVGRERNEQYF

j_call: TRBJ2-2
v_call: TRBV6-1
d_call: TRBD2
clone_size: -
cdr3_nt: TGTGCCAGCAGTGAAGAAGGGTGGACTTACAGCGGGAGAGGGGGGCTGTTTTTT
cdr3_aa: CASSEEGWTYSGRGGLFF

j_call: TRBJ2-7
v_call: TRBV20-1
d_call: -
clone_size: few
cdr3_nt: TGCAGTGCTAGGGGGCTAGCGCGAAGCTCCTACGAGCAGTACTTC
cdr3_aa: CSARGLARSSYEQYF

j_call: TRBJ2-5
v_call: TRBV11-3
d_call: TRBD2
clone_size: many
cdr3_nt: TGTGCCAGCAGCATGGGACTAGCTAACCAAGAGACCCAGTACTTC
cdr3_aa: CASSMGLANQETQYF

j_call: TRBJ2-3
v_call: TRBV12-3/TRBV12-4
d_call: TRBD2
clone_size: many
cdr3_nt: TGCGCGAGCGGGGAGGATAGCACAGATACGCAGTATTTT
cdr3_aa: CASGEDSTDTQYF

j_call: TRBJ2-2
v_call: TRBV11-2
d_call: TRBD1
clone_size: -
cdr3_nt: TGTGCCAGCAGCACCTTATCCCCGGGACAGGGGCGTCGGAGTGAGCTGTTTTTT
cdr3_aa: CASSTLSPGQGRRSELFF

j_call: TRBJ1-4
v_call: TRBV5-1
d_call: -
clone_size: once
cdr3_nt: TGCGCCAGCAGCTCCGGGACAAGTGAAAAACTGTTTTTT
cdr3_aa: CASSSGTSEKLFF

j_call: TRBJ1-5
v_call: TRBV2
d_call: -
clone_size: few
cdr3_nt: TGTGCCAGCAGTGAACAGCGACGATTTCAGCCCCAGCATTTT
cdr3_aa: CASSEQRRFQPQHF